This T cell receptor (beta chain) was identified during a study of technical replicates of blood from several donors. The CDR3 covers 15 residues. The germline gives CDR1 SGHNT, CDR2 YYREEE (reference sequence). After removal of 4 bases from V and 6 bases from J, the junction contained 7 bases not matched to a gene. TCRdb keeps only in-frame clones here, not all; method: immunoSEQ multiplex PCR. This table holds more than 75,000 clones, approximately 86% found once. This clone has a handful of counts. This chain links TRBV5-4 with TRBJ2-2; TRBD2 matches 9 bases. The clonotype was recovered from a human donor in good health. Some clones in this sample may be carry-over from other donors' samples. The specimen was PBMCs. CDR3 in DNA: TGTGCCAGCAGCGTTAGCGGGAGCTGGGCCGGGGAGCTGTTTTTT. Protein: CASSVSGSWAGELFF.